Each of the 21 T cell receptor beta chains below was sequenced from the same sample in a study of CD8+ T cells in alopecia areata (dated by TCRdb to 2017 to 2018). The method behind the library was the immunoSEQ multiplex PCR assay. For TCR sequencing, RNA was extracted from every sample and reverse transcribed into cDNA to serve as template. What TCRdb holds here is the immuneACCESS table cut down to in-frame rearrangements. Part of the clones is not present; checked against another copy, under half of the missing clones reflect an unresolved V gene, and the others are unexplained. Here the sample has roughly 120,000 clones; 55% to 80% occur a single time. The ten largest make up about 3% of the sample. Sequencing was carried out using CD4+ T cells sorted from blood. These receptor sequences come from a human donor in good health.

This chain joins TRBV4-2 and TRBJ1-4; 9 bases are shared with TRBD1. The V gene's germline CDR1 is LGHNA and CDR2 YNFKEQ. V lost 0 bases and J lost 8; bases outside the gene matches: 4. The CDR3 loop spans 15 amino acids. This CDR3 is CASSQDGTGSEKLFF. Here the CDR3 DNA reads TGTGCCAGCAGCCAAGATGGGACAGGGAGCGAAAAACTGTTTTTT.

The V and J genes are TRBV7-9 and TRBJ2-3; D gene uncertain. This CDR3 spans 15 amino acids. V gave up 3 bases and J gave up 1 base, with 11 bases separating them. Germline V gene sequence: CDR1 SEHNR, CDR2 FQNEAQ (reference sequence). The CDR3 DNA reads TGTGCCAGCAGCTTTCCAGCCCTCCGCACAGATACGCAGTATTTT. Translating gives CASSFPALRTDTQYF.

The chain recombines TRBV6-5 with TRBJ2-5; 9 nucleotides line up with TRBD1. The germline V gene encodes CDR1 MNHEY and CDR2 SVGAGI. CDR3 length: 12 residues. V shed 11 bases and J 5 bases; nucleotides not matched to a gene: 6. DNA of the CDR3: TGTGCCGTCCGGGACAGGGTTGAGACCCAGTACTTC. Translated: CAVRDRVETQYF.

This clone was detected only a few times. The genes are TRBV23-1 and TRBJ1-2; no clear D. TRBV23-1 is an ORF, with its function uncertain. The length of the CDR3 is 11 residues. Trimming took off 1 base at V and 5 bases at J, with 2 bases between the two ends. As DNA, the CDR3 is TGCGCCAGCAGTCAATTTTATGGCTACACCTTC. Protein: CASSQFYGYTF.

Concerning this clone itself: No conserved phenylalanine or tryptophan is present at the end of the CDR3, so a read error is the likely explanation. It is unclear where the CDR3 begins or ends on the DNA, so no DNA is shown, and the CDR3 is as TCRdb lists it. The chain carries TRBV5-1 and TRBJ1-6; TRBD1, the D gene given by the table, was not confirmed from the DNA. Germline V lookup: CDR1 SGHRS, CDR2 YFSETQ. The CDR3 contains 9 residues when both ends are counted. The CDR3 sequence: CASSLWDTL.

CDR3 in amino acids: CAIRGGPNSPLHF. The CDR3 DNA reads as TGTGCCATCAGGGGGGGGCCAAATTCACCCCTCCACTTT. V is TRBV10-3 and J is TRBJ1-6, with D maybe TRBD1 (6 bases). There are 13 residues in the CDR3. V was pared by 6 bases and J by 7 bases, with 10 bases between. Germline V gene sequence: CDR1 ENHRY, CDR2 SYGVKD.

The chain combines TRBV4-1 with TRBJ1-4; unclear D gene. The V end lost 6 bases, the J end lost 5 bases, and 13 bases lay between the germline ends. From germline, CDR1 is MGHRA and CDR2 YSYEKL. The CDR3 contains 14 residues. The DNA of the CDR3 is TGCGCCAGCAGTATTCCTACACGGAATGAAAAACTGTTTTTT. Residues: CASSIPTRNEKLFF.

The chain recombines TRBV30 with TRBJ2-2, with D unclear. The CDR3 contains 12 residues. Trimming took 4 bases from V and 7 from J, leaving 10 bases between them. Looked up from germline, CDR1 is GTSNPN and CDR2 is SVGIG (reference sequence). The CDR3 here is CAWNWGNGELFF. CDR3 coding DNA: TGTGCCTGGAATTGGGGAAACGGGGAGCTGTTTTTT.

The rearrangement uses TRBV30 and TRBJ2-7, with a tentative D call TRBD1 (6 bases). Germline values: CDR1 GTSNPN, CDR2 SVGIG (reference sequence). The CDR3 is 14 amino acids. Deletions cut 0 bases from V and 7 bases from J, with 16 bases between. CDR3 nucleotides: TGTGCCTGGAGTGTACTGGGACAAGAAAGGGAGCAGTACTTC. Translation gives CAWSVLGQEREQYF. The variable domain in full, completed from reference TRBV30 and TRBJ2-7, reads SQTIHQWPATLVQPVGSPLSLECTVEGTSNPNLYWYRQAAGRGLQLLFYSVGIGQISSEVPQNLSASRPQDRQFILSSKKLLLSDSGFYLCAWSVLGQEREQYFGPGTRLTVT.

V gene TRBV5-6 combines with J gene TRBJ1-2; no clear D gene. This CDR3 has 13 amino acids. Trimming took off 0 bases at V and 8 bases at J, with 11 bases between the two ends. The germline V gene has CDR1 SGHDT and CDR2 YYEEEE. The CDR3 protein is CASSLELNQGYTF. The CDR3 DNA is TGTGCCAGCAGCTTGGAACTCAACCAGGGCTACACCTTC.

CDR3 in DNA: TGTGCCAGCAGCCGGGTAGGGGCGCGGACCATAGGGAGGCAAGAGACCCAGTACTTC. Translation: CASSRVGARTIGRQETQYF. The chain couples TRBV11-2 to TRBJ2-5; maybe TRBD2 (6 bases). Germline assignment: CDR1 SGHAT and CDR2 FQNNGV. V dropped 5 bases and J dropped 2 bases, with 27 bases sitting between them. The CDR3 is made up of 19 amino acids.

This chain joins TRBV29-1 and TRBJ2-3; D is unresolved. V was trimmed by 3 bases and J by 9 bases, leaving 1 base between them. The CDR3 is 8 amino acids. Germline CDR1 reads SQVTM; CDR2 reads ANQGSEA. The CDR3 region has the DNA TGCAGCGTTGAGACGCAGTATTTT. Protein product: CSVETQYF.

This clone was counted only a few times. This chain joins TRBV6-1 and TRBJ1-2; no definite D call. In germline, CDR1 is MNHNS, CDR2 SASEGT. The CDR3 sequence is 12 residues long. The germline V and J ends were trimmed by 5 bases and 8 bases, with 12 bases remaining between them. The CDR3 region is CASSSRPRGYTF. The CDR3 DNA follows: TGTGCCAGCAGTTCGAGGCCCCGGGGCTACACCTTC.

The genes are TRBV5-1 and TRBJ2-5, with a possible D match to TRBD2 (6 bases). This CDR3 is 15 amino acids long. Trimming removed 4 bases at V and 3 bases at J, with 16 bases between. Per germline, CDR1 SGHRS and CDR2 YFSETQ. The CDR3 nucleotides read TGCGCCAGCAGCCTGGCCGCGGGGTCGAAAGAGACCCAGTACTTC. Translated, it gives CASSLAAGSKETQYF.

The table lists this clone with a count of one. The rearrangement links TRBV7-2 to TRBJ1-2; D call uncertain. Deletions cut 3 bases from V and 0 bases from J, with 11 bases between. CDR1 is SGHTA and CDR2 is FQGNSA in the germline V gene. The CDR3 consists of 15 residues. The chain's CDR3 is CASSFPDLANYGYTF. In nucleotides, the CDR3 is TGTGCCAGCAGCTTCCCGGACCTCGCTAACTATGGCTACACCTTC. Full variable domain (rest looked up from reference TRBV7-2 and TRBJ1-2): GAGVSQSPSNKVTEKGKDVELRCDPISGHTALYWYRQSLGQGLEFLIYFQGNSAPDKSGLPSDRFSAERTGGSVSTLTIQRTQQEDSAVYLCASSFPDLANYGYTFGSGTRLTVV.

The genes are TRBV25-1 and TRBJ2-5; D perhaps matches TRBD1 (5 bases). The CDR3 loop spans 15 amino acids. The germline V and J ends were trimmed by 8 bases and 1 base, with 17 bases remaining between them. The germline gives CDR1 MGHDK, CDR2 SYGVNS. The CDR3 sequence: CASGATEPFQETQYF. The CDR3 DNA is TGTGCCAGCGGGGCGACAGAGCCCTTCCAAGAGACCCAGTACTTC.

Remarks on this clone: The same CDR3 can be traced to other DNA sequences in this sample. This sequence joins TRBV30 and TRBJ2-7, with D possibly being TRBD1 (5 bases). This CDR3 has 12 residues. Germline lookup yields CDR1 GTSNPN and CDR2 SVGIG (reference sequence). Trimming cost V 0 bases and J 4 bases, with 7 bases left between them. The CDR3: CAWSVAGYEQYF. In nucleotides, the CDR3 is TGTGCCTGGAGTGTAGCAGGGTACGAGCAGTACTTC.

V gene TRBV7-9 combines with J gene TRBJ2-5; possibly TRBD2 for D (6 bases). Trimming shortened V by 5 bases and J by 5 bases, and 12 bases separated the two germline ends. The germline gives CDR1 SEHNR, CDR2 FQNEAQ (reference sequence). CDR3 length equals 13 residues. This CDR3 reads CASSIGTRETQYF. The CDR3 region has the DNA TGTGCCAGCAGCATCGGGACTCGGGAGACCCAGTACTTC.

The chain uses TRBV7-2 and TRBJ1-5, with D possibly matching TRBD1 (5 bases). CDR1 and CDR2 (germline): SGHTA, FQGNSA. The CDR3 runs to 15 residues. V was clipped by 4 bases and J by 7 bases, with 17 bases between them. The CDR3, as DNA: TGTGCCAGCAGCTCGTCTTTCGGGGCAGGGCAGCCCCAGCATTTT. Translation gives CASSSSFGAGQPQHF.

The rearrangement links TRBV30 to TRBJ1-5; D unresolved. Trimming took 0 bases from V and 4 from J, leaving 7 bases between them. The CDR3 length is 13 residues. The germline V gene encodes CDR1 GTSNPN and CDR2 SVGIG (reference sequence). The CDR3 loop reads CAWSVDQNQPQHF. The CDR3 DNA is TGTGCCTGGAGTGTTGATCAAAATCAGCCCCAGCATTTT.

This clone was found a few times. V gene TRBV29-1 combines with J gene TRBJ2-2; tentatively, D is TRBD2 (5 bases). V shed 4 bases and J shed 2 bases, with 11 bases lying between them. Per germline, CDR1 SQVTM and CDR2 ANQGSEA. The CDR3 has 14 amino acids. The CDR3 spells CSVAYGVNTGELFF. The DNA for the CDR3 is TGCAGCGTTGCGTACGGGGTTAACACCGGGGAGCTGTTTTTT.